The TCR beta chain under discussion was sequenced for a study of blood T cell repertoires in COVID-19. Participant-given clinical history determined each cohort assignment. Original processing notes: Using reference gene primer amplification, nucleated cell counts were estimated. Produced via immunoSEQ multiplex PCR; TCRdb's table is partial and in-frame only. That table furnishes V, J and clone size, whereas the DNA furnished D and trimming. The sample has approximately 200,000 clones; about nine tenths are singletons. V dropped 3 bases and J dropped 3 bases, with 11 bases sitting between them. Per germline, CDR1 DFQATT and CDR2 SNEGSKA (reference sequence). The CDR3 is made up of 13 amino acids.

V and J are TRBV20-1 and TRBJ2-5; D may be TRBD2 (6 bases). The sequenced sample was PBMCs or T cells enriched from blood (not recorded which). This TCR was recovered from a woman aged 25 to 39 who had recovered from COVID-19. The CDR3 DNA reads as TGCAGTGCTAGTCGCACGGGGGAAGAGACCCAGTACTTC. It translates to CSASRTGEETQYF.